Listed below are T cell receptor beta chains from one sample, sequenced in a study of tumor-infiltrating lymphocytes in primary liver carcinoma. TCRdb independently ran MiXCR on the multiplex PCR reads; one entry per CDR3 protein. Of 100,000 or so distinct CDR3 sequences in the sample, 80% to 85% are singletons; the top ten hold about 20%. Input material: liver tumor tissue from sampling region 3. These receptors all stem from a man aged 35 to 55 with primary liver carcinoma and hepatitis B virus infection. The CDR3 runs from the conserved cysteine through the conserved F or W. A D gene is named only where the DNA matches it firmly. The size field is filled for only some rows; it gives once, few, many or a size class.

>TRBJ2-1|NA|NA|TRBV29-1
TGCAACCCCCGTTTAGGACCCAATGAGCCGTTCTTC
CNPRLGPNEPFF
>TRBJ2-3|NA|TRBD2|TRBV6-2/TRBV6-3
TGTACCTGTAGCGGGGTGTCGACCACAGATACGCAGTATTTT
CTCSGVSTTDTQYF
>TRBJ2-1|NA|NA|TRBV4-3
TGCGCCAGCAGCCAAATCCCCCCCCCGGTGGACAATGAGCAGTTCTTT
CASSQIPPPVDNEQFF
>TRBJ2-7|NA|NA|TRBV30
TGTGCCTGGAGTGGAGGCAGGGCTTACGAGCAGCACTTC
CAWSGGRAYEQHF
>TRBJ2-1|medium-sized|NA|TRBV12-3/TRBV12-4
TGTGCCAGCACCCGGAGCAATGAGCAGTTCTTC
CASTRSNEQFF
>TRBJ1-4|NA|NA|TRBV12-3/TRBV12-4
TGTGCCAACAGTTTAGTAGGGACTGAAAAACTGTTTTTT
CANSLVGTEKLFF
>TRBJ2-6|NA|NA|TRBV6-1
TGTGCCAGCAGTGAACCGCCCAAGGATGGGGCCAACGACCTGACTTTC
CASSEPPKDGANDLTF
>TRBJ2-1|medium-sized|TRBD2|TRBV12-3/TRBV12-4
TGTGCCAGTATGACTAGCGGGAGATACAATGAGCAGTTCTTC
CASMTSGRYNEQFF
>TRBJ2-7|NA|TRBD2|TRBV10-3
TGTGCCATCAGGGTTCCCCCGGGGACTAGCCTTACGTCTGGCAAGCAGTACTTC
CAIRVPPGTSLTSGKQYF
>TRBJ2-3|medium-sized|TRBD2|TRBV6-6
TGTGCCACCCGACTAGCGGGAGGTCCCCGCACAGATACGCAGTATTTT
CATRLAGGPRTDTQYF
>TRBJ2-5|NA|TRBD2|TRBV29-1
TGCAGCGTTGAGGGACCCGGGAGGCCCGAAGAGACCCAGTACTTC
CSVEGPGRPEETQYF
>TRBJ2-5|few|NA|TRBV5-8
TGTGTCAGCAGCCTCAAGAGAGGGGGACCATCCGGGAAGACCCAATACTTC
CVSSLKRGGPSGKTQYF
>TRBJ1-6|NA|NA|TRBV7-8
TGTACCAGCAACTTACCCCCTCGCGGGGCCCTTAATTCACCCCTCCACTTT
CTSNLPPRGALNSPLHF
>TRBJ2-1|NA|TRBD2|TRBV6-1
TGTGCCAGTAGTGACCGCCCCGGGACTAGTGGCAGTGAGCAGTTCTTC
CASSDRPGTSGSEQFF
>TRBJ1-6|NA|NA|TRBV15
TGTGCCACCGGCAGAGGAAGCTCCTATAATTCACCCCTCCACTTC
CATGRGSSYNSPLHF
>TRBJ2-2|NA|TRBD1|TRBV19
TGTGCCAGTGTACCCACAGGGGGCCACACCGGGGAGCTGTTTTTT
CASVPTGGHTGELFF